Each of the 9 T cell receptor beta chains below was sequenced from the same sample in a study of OX40 agonist ivuxolimab in advanced cancers. Clones were read by immunoSEQ multiplex PCR, and TCRdb kept only the in-frame ones, dropping some. The sample holds about 77,000 clones, roughly 80% seen once. Here the sequenced sample was CD4+ or CD8+ T cells sorted from blood, taken in a trial of the OX40 agonist ivuxolimab. The receptors derive from an adult with an advanced solid tumor such as melanoma, head and neck, liver or kidney cancer.

The CDR3, as DNA: TGTGCCAGCAGACAGATCGGGACGGCGACCGGGGAGCTGTTTTTT. Residues: CASRQIGTATGELFF. V usage is TRBV14 and J usage is TRBJ2-2, with D perhaps assigned TRBD1 or TRBD2 (5 bases each). CDR3 length equals 15 residues. CDR1 and CDR2 from the germline V gene are SGHDN and FVKESK. Trimming took 6 bases from V and 5 from J, leaving 16 bases between them. The full variable domain, completed using reference TRBV14 and TRBJ2-2, is EAGVTQFPSHSVIEKGQTVTLRCDPISGHDNLYWYRRVMGKEIKFLLHFVKESKQDESGMPNNRFLAERTGGTYSTLKVQPAELEDSGVYFCASRQIGTATGELFFGEGSRLTVL.

The DNA of the CDR3 is TGCGCCAGCAGCTTGGCGGACAGAGCGGAGGGGGGCTACACCTTC. This translates into CASSLADRAEGGYTF. V gene TRBV5-1 combines with J gene TRBJ1-2, with a weak D call TRBD1 (6 bases). Germline V gives CDR1 SGHRS, CDR2 YFSETQ. Trimming left V 0 bases short and J 8 bases short, with 17 bases between. This CDR3 contains 15 residues.

This chain uses TRBV10-1 with TRBJ2-1; perhaps TRBD2 as D (6 bases). The CDR3 covers 14 residues. Germline CDR1 WNHNN, CDR2 SYGVQD (reference sequence). Trimming shortened V by 4 bases and J by 9 bases, and 16 bases separated the two germline ends. CDR3 nucleotides: TGCGCCAGCAGTGTGACGCGGGGAGGACTTGAGCAGTTCTTC. Encoded protein: CASSVTRGGLEQFF.

The J gene is TRBJ1-2, the V gene TRBV28, with 8 bases aligning to TRBD1. This CDR3 is built from 13 residues. CDR1 and CDR2 (germline): MDHEN, SYDVKM. The V and J ends lost 6 bases and 7 bases, in that order; junction bases with no gene match: 7. The CDR3 here is CASSPGGRSGYTF. In DNA, the CDR3 is TGTGCCAGCAGCCCAGGGGGCCGGTCTGGCTACACCTTC.

The J gene is TRBJ2-1, the V gene TRBV11-3, with 8 nucleotides matching TRBD2. From germline, CDR1 is SGHNT and CDR2 YENEEA. The CDR3 totals 16 residues. With 1 base clipped from V and 2 bases from J, the junction kept 4 bases outside the gene matches. The CDR3 is CASSLAGLVPYNEQFF. DNA of the CDR3: TGTGCCAGCAGCTTAGCGGGACTAGTCCCCTACAATGAGCAGTTCTTC.

J is TRBJ1-2 and V is TRBV27; 8 nucleotides line up with TRBD1. V gave up 5 bases and J gave up 7 bases; unmatched junction bases: 6. The CDR3 consists of 13 residues. CDR1 and CDR2 (germline): MNHEY, SMNVEV (reference sequence). CDR3 coding DNA: TGTGCCAGCAGTATAAGACAGGGGAGTGGCTACACCTTC. Amino acids: CASSIRQGSGYTF.

The rearrangement links TRBV6-6 to TRBJ1-2; the D is unclear. Per the germline V gene, CDR1 is MNHNY and CDR2 is SVGAGI (reference sequence). The CDR3 is made up of 13 amino acids. The ends were cut back, 5 bases at V and 2 bases at J, with 9 bases in the middle. The CDR3 nucleotides are TGTGCCAGCAGTCCCGACCCGAACTATGGCTACACCTTC. The encoded protein is CASSPDPNYGYTF.

This chain links TRBV11-2 with TRBJ1-1, with 9 nucleotides matching TRBD1. V gave up 5 bases and J gave up 0 bases; unmatched junction bases: 7. This CDR3 contains 16 residues. Germline CDR1 and CDR2: SGHAT and FQNNGV. Here the CDR3 reads CASSPGQGYMNTEAFF. The CDR3 nucleotides are TGTGCCAGCAGCCCGGGACAGGGCTACATGAACACTGAAGCTTTCTTT.

The chain joins TRBV5-5 to TRBJ1-5; 8 positions match TRBD1. Germline CDR1 reads SGHKS; CDR2 reads YYEKEE (reference sequence). The CDR3 totals 16 residues. The J segment lost 2 bases and the V segment lost 4 bases, leaving 8 bases of the junction unmatched. For the CDR3, the DNA is TGTGCCAGCAGCCCGGGACAGGAGTCGGGCAATCAGCCCCAGCATTTT. Its protein is CASSPGQESGNQPQHF.